These 25 T cell receptor beta chains were sequenced from one sample in a study of vaccination and CD4 T cells after COVID-19. No antigen has been assigned to these receptors. Cultured CD4+ T cell DNA underwent sequencing with the Oncomine TCR Beta short-read assay. MiXCR was run by TCRdb on the PCR reads, yielding one entry per CDR3 protein. The data contain over 8,500 distinct CDR3 sequences, about 59% of them singletons. Specified treatment: roughly 10-day PBMC culture with coronavirus spike peptide pools or control peptides (ViraFEST assay). The sample taken for sequencing was CD4+ T cells from blood, cultured in vitro. The receptors shown here come from a human donor who had recovered from COVID-19.

The table lists this clonotype with a few counts. J is TRBJ2-7 and V is TRBV20-1; D remains unclear. Trimming stripped 3 bases from V and 2 bases from J, with 8 bases between. Germline-derived CDR1 and CDR2 are DFQATT and SNEGSKA (reference sequence). The CDR3 is 12 amino acids. CDR3 coding DNA: TGCAGTGCTAGGGTCTATCCCTACGAGCAGTACTTC. Amino acids: CSARVYPYEQYF.

This clonotype was observed a single time. The chain has TRBV20-1 and TRBJ2-1; TRBD2 matches 13 bases. Per the germline V gene, CDR1 is DFQATT and CDR2 is SNEGSKA (reference sequence). This CDR3 contains 14 residues. Losses at the gene ends were 5 bases for V and 7 bases for J; bases not matched to a gene: 5. Here the CDR3 reads CSAGRTSGSNEQFF. The CDR3 DNA reads TGCAGTGCTGGAAGGACTAGCGGGAGTAATGAGCAGTTCTTC.

The chain has TRBV28 and TRBJ1-6; D may be TRBD1 (6 bases). Germline V gene sequence: CDR1 MDHEN, CDR2 SYDVKM. The length of the CDR3 is 13 residues. Trimming shortened V by 6 bases and J by 7 bases, and 10 bases separated the two germline ends. The chain's CDR3 is CASSLRGNSPLHF. CDR3 bases: TGTGCCAGCAGCCTCAGGGGAAATTCACCCCTCCACTTT.

The V call is TRBV20-1, the J call TRBJ2-1; 9 positions match TRBD2. The CDR3 has 14 amino acids. Per the germline V gene, CDR1 is DFQATT and CDR2 is SNEGSKA (reference sequence). Trimming took 4 bases from V and 9 from J; bases not matched to a gene: 10. DNA for the CDR3: TGCAGTGCTATCCGGAGCGGGAGGACGGGTGAGCAGTTCTTC. This sequence encodes CSAIRSGRTGEQFF.

V and J are TRBV20-1 and TRBJ2-7; TRBD2 might be the D (5 bases). The CDR3 has 14 amino acids. Germline CDR1 DFQATT, CDR2 SNEGSKA (reference sequence). Between the trimmed V and J ends, which lost 0 bases and 2 bases, there was a span of 11 bases. The CDR3 loop is CSARDGLATYEQYF. The CDR3 DNA sequence: TGCAGTGCTAGAGATGGGTTAGCGACCTACGAGCAGTACTTC.

The chain links TRBV7-2 to TRBJ2-5, with D possibly being TRBD2 (6 bases). Looked up from germline, CDR1 is SGHTA and CDR2 is FQGNSA. The CDR3 is 13 residues long. Trimming took off 5 bases at V and 9 bases at J, with 16 bases between the two ends. CDR3 loop: CASSQTGSGAQYF. The CDR3 coding sequence is TGTGCCAGCAGCCAAACAGGATCGGGGGCCCAGTACTTC. The full variable domain, its missing parts supplied by reference TRBV7-2 and TRBJ2-5, is GAGVSQSPSNKVTEKGKDVELRCDPISGHTALYWYRQSLGQGLEFLIYFQGNSAPDKSGLPSDRFSAERTGGSVSTLTIQRTQQEDSAVYLCASSQTGSGAQYFGPGTRLLVL.

The chain couples TRBV6-5 to TRBJ1-5; no definite D call. Germline V gene sequence: CDR1 MNHEY, CDR2 SVGAGI. CDR3 length: 17 amino acids. The germline V and J ends were trimmed by 2 bases and 0 bases, with 14 bases remaining between them. This chain's CDR3 is CASSYRTREGSNQPQHF. In nucleotides, the CDR3 is TGTGCCAGCAGTTACCGGACGAGGGAGGGTAGCAATCAGCCCCAGCATTTT.

The J gene is TRBJ1-5, the V gene TRBV20-1, with D hard to call. CDR3 size: 13 residues. V was pared by 3 bases and J by 6 bases, with 12 bases between. CDR1 and CDR2 from the germline V gene are DFQATT and SNEGSKA (reference sequence). The CDR3 is CSASRPEGQPQHF. For the CDR3, the DNA is TGCAGTGCTAGTCGACCCGAGGGTCAGCCCCAGCATTTT.

J is TRBJ1-1 and V is TRBV2; 7 nucleotides align to TRBD1. V dropped 6 bases and J dropped 11; count of bases not matched to a gene: 9. The CDR3 has 12 residues. Germline lookup yields CDR1 SNHLY and CDR2 FYNNEI. The CDR3 loop is CASRETGRYAFF. For the CDR3, the DNA is TGTGCCAGCAGGGAGACAGGGCGTTATGCTTTCTTT.

The V and J genes are TRBV15 and TRBJ2-5; 10 bases match TRBD2. With 5 bases clipped from V and 2 bases from J, the junction kept 8 bases outside the gene matches. Germline CDR1 is LNHNV and CDR2 is YYDKDF (reference sequence). The CDR3 contains 16 residues. Here the CDR3 reads CATSGGLAEGQETQYF. CDR3 nucleotide sequence: TGTGCCACCAGCGGTGGACTAGCGGAAGGACAAGAGACCCAGTACTTC.

The chain has TRBV5-5 and TRBJ1-2, with 7 nucleotides matching TRBD1. Per the germline V gene, CDR1 is SGHKS and CDR2 is YYEKEE (reference sequence). The CDR3 spans 15 residues. Trimming at V came to 5 bases and at J to 1 base, leaving 8 bases not matched to a gene. CDR3 in amino acids: CASSPGTANNYGYTF. In DNA, the CDR3 is TGTGCCAGCAGTCCTGGGACAGCTAATAACTATGGCTACACCTTC. The whole variable domain, remainder taken from reference TRBV5-5 and TRBJ1-2, is DAGVTQSPTHLIKTRGQQVTLRCSPISGHKSVSWYQQVLGQGPQFIFQYYEKEERGRGNFPDRFSARQFPNYSSELNVNALLLGDSALYLCASSPGTANNYGYTFGSGTRLTVV.

The chain employs TRBV7-3 and TRBJ1-1; tentatively, D is TRBD1 (6 bases). The V gene's germline CDR1 is SGHTA and CDR2 FQGTGA. V lost 5 bases, J lost 3 bases, and 13 bases lay in between. The CDR3 has 14 residues. CDR3 in DNA: TGTGCCAGCAGCCCGGTAGGACAGCACACTGAAGCTTTCTTT. Translated: CASSPVGQHTEAFF.

The V gene is TRBV15, the J gene TRBJ2-5; TRBD2 agrees at 10 bases. Germline CDR1 reads LNHNV; CDR2 reads YYDKDF (reference sequence). Trimming cost V 5 bases and J 5 bases; bases outside gene matches: 8. The CDR3 loop spans 15 amino acids. The CDR3 spells CATSVGSGRGETQYF. CDR3 nucleotides: TGTGCCACCAGCGTTGGAAGCGGGAGGGGGGAGACCCAGTACTTC.

The chain links TRBV24-1 to TRBJ2-5; possible D gene TRBD1, 6 bases. Germline V gives CDR1 KGHDR, CDR2 SFDVKD. The CDR3 loop spans 14 amino acids. Between the trimmed V and J ends, which lost 4 bases and 5 bases, there was a span of 13 bases. CDR3: CATSDIDRFETQYF. The CDR3 bases are TGTGCCACCAGTGACATCGACAGGTTCGAGACCCAGTACTTC.

This clonotype was seen more than once but under ten times. V and J are TRBV7-6 and TRBJ1-6; 7 bases agree with TRBD1. CDR3 length: 15 residues. Germline V gene lookup returns CDR1 SGHVS and CDR2 FNYEAQ. Trimming removed 5 bases from V and 5 bases from J; junction bases left unmatched: 6. CDR3 DNA: TGTGCCAGCAGCAGTACGGGACAGAATAATTCACCCCTCCACTTT. It is translated as CASSSTGQNNSPLHF.

This clonotype was seen only a few times. The chain recombines TRBV20-1 with TRBJ1-5; 9 positions agree with TRBD1. V trimming: 6 bases; J trimming: 6 bases; junction bases outside the gene matches: 6. Germline V lookup: CDR1 DFQATT, CDR2 SNEGSKA (reference sequence). The CDR3 runs to 13 residues. The CDR3 spells CSATGTGLQPQHF. CDR3 in DNA: TGCAGTGCAACCGGGACAGGGCTTCAGCCCCAGCATTTT.

DNA of the CDR3: TGTGCCAGCAGTTATGAGGCAGTCTCACCCCTCCACTTT. This sequence encodes CASSYEAVSPLHF. The V and J genes are TRBV6-5 and TRBJ1-6, with unresolved D. The CDR3 length is 13 residues. Germline loops: CDR1 MNHEY, CDR2 SVGAGI. Trimming took 3 bases from V and 10 from J, leaving 10 bases between them.

The chain couples TRBV20-1 to TRBJ2-3, with 8 bases aligning to TRBD1. CDR3 length equals 15 residues. The trim removed 3 bases at V and 4 bases at J, leaving 9 bases unmatched. Germline V lookup: CDR1 DFQATT, CDR2 SNEGSKA (reference sequence). The CDR3 loop is CSASPQGAFSDTQYF. CDR3 nucleotides: TGCAGTGCTAGCCCTCAGGGGGCGTTCTCAGATACGCAGTATTTT.

The rearrangement links TRBV7-2 to TRBJ2-7; 8 nucleotides agree with TRBD1. CDR1 and CDR2 (germline): SGHTA, FQGNSA. The CDR3 has 15 residues. Trimming at V came to 5 bases and at J to 5 bases, leaving 11 bases not matched to a gene. This chain's CDR3 is CASSAQGAGPNEQYF. The CDR3 DNA sequence: TGTGCCAGCAGCGCCCAGGGGGCTGGACCTAACGAGCAGTACTTC.

The gene calls are TRBV7-9 and TRBJ2-5; 8 nucleotides align to TRBD2. Germline V gives CDR1 SEHNR, CDR2 FQNEAQ (reference sequence). The CDR3 length is 15 residues. V dropped 2 bases and J dropped 5; count of bases not matched to a gene: 7. The CDR3 region is CASSLNAGGVETQYF. CDR3 sequence (DNA): TGTGCCAGCAGCTTAAATGCGGGAGGAGTGGAGACCCAGTACTTC. The variable domain in full, completed from reference TRBV7-9 and TRBJ2-5, reads DTGVSQNPRHKITKRGQNVTFRCDPISEHNRLYWYRQTLGQGPEFLTYFQNEAQLEKSRLLSDRFSAERPKGSFSTLEIQRTEQGDSAMYLCASSLNAGGVETQYFGPGTRLLVL.

This clonotype was observed once. V gene TRBV20-1 combines with J gene TRBJ2-7; D call uncertain. The germline CDR1 and CDR2 sequences are DFQATT and SNEGSKA (reference sequence). CDR3 size: 11 residues. With 6 bases removed from V and 6 bases from J, the gap between germline ends came to 12 bases. This chain's CDR3 is CSADGYSEQYF. The CDR3 DNA is TGCAGTGCCGACGGGTATAGCGAGCAGTACTTC.

V is TRBV28 and J is TRBJ1-1; D uncertain. Germline-derived CDR1 and CDR2 are MDHEN and SYDVKM. The CDR3 has 15 residues. V was pared by 6 bases and J by 0 bases, with 14 bases between. CDR3 region: CASSSGQVVNTEAFF. In nucleotides, the CDR3 is TGTGCCAGCAGCTCTGGGCAGGTGGTGAACACTGAAGCTTTCTTT.

In DNA form, the CDR3 reads TGCAGTGCTAGGGACGGACTAAGTGACACCTTC. Amino acids: CSARDGLSDTF. The chain carries TRBV20-1 and TRBJ1-2; D remains unclear. CDR1 DFQATT and CDR2 SNEGSKA come from the germline V gene (reference sequence). This CDR3 region has 11 residues. Trimming left V 3 bases short and J 12 bases short, with 14 bases between.

V and J are TRBV7-2 and TRBJ1-5; TRBD1 matches 9 bases. The V segment lost 5 bases and the J segment 10 bases; nucleotides outside the gene matches: 9. Germline CDR1 is SGHTA and CDR2 is FQGNSA. The CDR3 has 14 amino acids. The CDR3 DNA sequence: TGTGCCAGCAGCACTGGACAGGGGAGCGGCCCCCAGCATTTT. This encodes CASSTGQGSGPQHF. Full variable domain (remainder filled in from reference TRBV7-2 and TRBJ1-5): GAGVSQSPSNKVTEKGKDVELRCDPISGHTALYWYRQSLGQGLEFLIYFQGNSAPDKSGLPSDRFSAERTGGSVSTLTIQRTQQEDSAVYLCASSTGQGSGPQHFGDGTRLSIL.

This clonotype was seen a handful of times. This sequence joins TRBV7-2 and TRBJ1-2, with D tentatively TRBD1 (5 bases). Deletions cut 3 bases from V and 5 bases from J, with 10 bases between. The CDR3 covers 13 residues. Germline V gives CDR1 SGHTA, CDR2 FQGNSA. This CDR3 is CASSFGTQYGYTF. CDR3 DNA sequence: TGTGCCAGCAGCTTCGGGACCCAATATGGCTACACCTTC.